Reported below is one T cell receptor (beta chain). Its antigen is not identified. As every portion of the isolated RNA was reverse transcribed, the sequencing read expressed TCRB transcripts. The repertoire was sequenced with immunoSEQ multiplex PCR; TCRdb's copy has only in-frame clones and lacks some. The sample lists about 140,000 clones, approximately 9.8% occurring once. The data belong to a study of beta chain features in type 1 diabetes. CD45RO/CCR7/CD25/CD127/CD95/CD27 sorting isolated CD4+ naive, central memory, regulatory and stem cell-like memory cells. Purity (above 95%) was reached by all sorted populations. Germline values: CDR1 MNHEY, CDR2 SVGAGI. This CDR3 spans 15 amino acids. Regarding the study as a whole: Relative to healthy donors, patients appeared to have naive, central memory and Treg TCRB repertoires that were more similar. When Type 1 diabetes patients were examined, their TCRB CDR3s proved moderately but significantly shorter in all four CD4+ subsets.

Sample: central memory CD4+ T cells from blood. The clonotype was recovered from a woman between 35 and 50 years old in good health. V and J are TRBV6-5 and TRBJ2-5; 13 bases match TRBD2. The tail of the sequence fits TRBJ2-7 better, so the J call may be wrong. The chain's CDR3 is CASSSTGLAGIEQYF. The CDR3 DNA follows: TGTGCCAGCAGTTCCACGGGACTAGCGGGGATCGAGCAGTACTTC.